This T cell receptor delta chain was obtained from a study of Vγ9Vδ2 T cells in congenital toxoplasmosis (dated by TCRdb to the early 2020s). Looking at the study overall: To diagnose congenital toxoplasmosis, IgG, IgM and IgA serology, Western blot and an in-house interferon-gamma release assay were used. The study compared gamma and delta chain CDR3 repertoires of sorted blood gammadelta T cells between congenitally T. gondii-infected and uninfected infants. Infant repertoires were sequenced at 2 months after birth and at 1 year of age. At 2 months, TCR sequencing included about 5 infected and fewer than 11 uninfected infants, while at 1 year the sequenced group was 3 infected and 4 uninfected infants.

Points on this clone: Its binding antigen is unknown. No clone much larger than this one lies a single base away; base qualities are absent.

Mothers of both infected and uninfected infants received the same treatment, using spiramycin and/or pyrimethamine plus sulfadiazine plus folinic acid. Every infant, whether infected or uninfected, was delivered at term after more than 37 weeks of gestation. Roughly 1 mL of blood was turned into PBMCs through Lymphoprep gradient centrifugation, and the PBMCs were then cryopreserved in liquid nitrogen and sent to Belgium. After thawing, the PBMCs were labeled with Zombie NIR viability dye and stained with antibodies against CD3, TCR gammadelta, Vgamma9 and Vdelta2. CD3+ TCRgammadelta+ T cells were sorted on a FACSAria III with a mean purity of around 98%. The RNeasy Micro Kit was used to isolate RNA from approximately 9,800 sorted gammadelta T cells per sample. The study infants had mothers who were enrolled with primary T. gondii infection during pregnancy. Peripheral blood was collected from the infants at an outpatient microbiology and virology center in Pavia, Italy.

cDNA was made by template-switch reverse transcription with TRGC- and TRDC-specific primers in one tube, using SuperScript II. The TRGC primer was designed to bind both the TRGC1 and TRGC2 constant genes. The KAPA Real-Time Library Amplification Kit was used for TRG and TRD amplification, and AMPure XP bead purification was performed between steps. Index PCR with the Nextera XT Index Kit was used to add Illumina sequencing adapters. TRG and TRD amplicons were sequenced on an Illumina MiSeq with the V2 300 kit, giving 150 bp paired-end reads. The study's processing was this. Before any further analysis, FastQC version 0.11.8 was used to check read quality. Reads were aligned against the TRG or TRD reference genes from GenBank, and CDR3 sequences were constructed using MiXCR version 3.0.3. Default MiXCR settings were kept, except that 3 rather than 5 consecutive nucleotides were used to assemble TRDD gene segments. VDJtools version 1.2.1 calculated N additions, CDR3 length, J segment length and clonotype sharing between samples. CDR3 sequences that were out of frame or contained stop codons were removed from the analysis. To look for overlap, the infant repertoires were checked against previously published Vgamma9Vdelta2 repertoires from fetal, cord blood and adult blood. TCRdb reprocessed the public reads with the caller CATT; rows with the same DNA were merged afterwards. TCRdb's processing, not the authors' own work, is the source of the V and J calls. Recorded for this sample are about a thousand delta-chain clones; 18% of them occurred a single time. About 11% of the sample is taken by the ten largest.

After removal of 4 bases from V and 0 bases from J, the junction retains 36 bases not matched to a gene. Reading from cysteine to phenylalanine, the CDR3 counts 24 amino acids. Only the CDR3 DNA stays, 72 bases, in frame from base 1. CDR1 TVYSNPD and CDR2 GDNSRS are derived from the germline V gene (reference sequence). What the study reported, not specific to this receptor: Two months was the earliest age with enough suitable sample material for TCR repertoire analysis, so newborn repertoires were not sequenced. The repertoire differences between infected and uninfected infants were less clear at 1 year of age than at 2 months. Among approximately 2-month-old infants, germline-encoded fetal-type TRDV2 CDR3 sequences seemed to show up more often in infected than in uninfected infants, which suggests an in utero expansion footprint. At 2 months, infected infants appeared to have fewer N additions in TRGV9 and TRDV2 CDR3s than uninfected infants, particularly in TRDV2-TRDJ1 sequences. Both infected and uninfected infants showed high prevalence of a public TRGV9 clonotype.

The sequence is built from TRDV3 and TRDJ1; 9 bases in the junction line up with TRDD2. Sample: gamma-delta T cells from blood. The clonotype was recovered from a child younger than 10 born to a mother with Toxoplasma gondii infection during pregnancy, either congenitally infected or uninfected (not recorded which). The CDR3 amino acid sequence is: CASPLPTQVDAMARLLPYTDKLIF. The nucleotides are TGTGCCTCCCCCCTTCCTACACAAGTCGACGCCATGGCCCGACTACTACCGTACACCGATAAACTCATCTTT.